These 10 T cell receptor beta chains originate from one sample sequenced in a study of cytomegalovirus exposure and HLA in healthy donors (dated by TCRdb to about 2017). Receptor amplification or capture employed the immunoSEQ multiplex PCR assay. A mixture of 60 forward primers for TCR Vbeta segments and 13 reverse primers for TCR Jbeta segments was used in the multiplex PCR. TCRdb retrieved this table from immuneACCESS and kept in-frame rearrangements only. Not all clones are present; in checked studies, unresolved V genes account for under half, and no reason is known for the remainder. This sample lists about 200,000 clones; 75% to 90% were detected once. The ten largest clones add up to around 0.3% of the sample. Input material: PBMCs. The receptors shown here come from a woman aged 25 to 39 in good health and CMV-seronegative.

The rearrangement uses TRBV7-9 and TRBJ1-2, with unresolved D. Trimming pared 2 bases from V and 6 bases from J, leaving 16 bases between. This CDR3 spans 15 amino acids. Per germline, CDR1 SEHNR and CDR2 FQNEAQ (reference sequence). CDR3 nucleotides: TGTGCCAGCAGCTTAATAGGAGGTGCCTATCATGGCTACACCTTC. Protein product: CASSLIGGAYHGYTF.

V is TRBV11-2 and J is TRBJ2-7; D may be TRBD2 (5 bases). This CDR3 contains 15 residues. The V gene lost 4 bases and the J gene lost 4 bases, with 17 bases spanning the gap. CDR1 is SGHAT and CDR2 is FQNNGV in the germline V gene. The CDR3 spells CASSSIRTRQYEQYF. The CDR3 DNA sequence: TGTGCCAGCAGCTCGATCCGGACTCGGCAGTACGAGCAGTACTTC.

The chain joins TRBV18 to TRBJ2-2; D call uncertain. This CDR3 contains 16 residues. Per germline, CDR1 KGHSH and CDR2 LQKENI. The V end lost 3 bases, the J end lost 5 bases, and 16 bases lay between the germline ends. As DNA, the CDR3 is TGTGCCAGCTCACCTGTCAGCGTCGACGGGACCGGGGAGCTGTTTTTT. This translates into CASSPVSVDGTGELFF.

V is TRBV10-3 and J is TRBJ2-2; D not certain. The germline V and J ends were trimmed by 3 bases and 4 bases, with 3 bases remaining between them. Per the germline V gene, CDR1 is ENHRY and CDR2 is SYGVKD. This CDR3 is 12 amino acids long. CDR3 coding DNA: TGTGCCATCAGTGAAGCCACCGGGGAGCTGTTTTTT. Its translation is CAISEATGELFF.

This chain connects TRBV13 to TRBJ2-1, with 9 bases lining up with TRBD2. The CDR3 contains 18 residues. In germline, CDR1 is PRHDT, CDR2 FYEKMQ (reference sequence). Trimming removed 0 bases from V and 5 bases from J; junction bases left unmatched: 11. CDR3 nucleotides: TGTGCCAGCAGCTTAGGGTTGATTGTTGGCGGGGGGGACAATGAGCAGTTCTTC. Translation gives CASSLGLIVGGGDNEQFF.

This clone is a singleton in its sample. V gene TRBV28 combines with J gene TRBJ1-2, with TRBD1 as a possible D gene (6 bases). The germline V gene has CDR1 MDHEN and CDR2 SYDVKM. The CDR3 extends over 13 amino acids. V gave up 3 bases and J gave up 6 bases, with 11 bases separating them. Here the CDR3 DNA reads TGTGCCAGCAGTTTCGTCAGGGGCGATGGCTACACCTTC. Its translation: CASSFVRGDGYTF.

Details on this clone: Compared with germline, one end of the junction differs, possibly owing to a read error. V and J are TRBV7-7 and TRBJ2-6, with 10 bases that match TRBD1. Germline loops: CDR1 SSHAT, CDR2 FNYEAQ (reference sequence). This CDR3 spans 17 amino acids. CDR3 coding DNA: TGTGCTAGCAGCTCCGGGACAGGGGTCTCCGGGGCCAACGTCCTGACTTTC. Its protein product is CASSSGTGVSGANVLTF.

The chain joins TRBV7-9 to TRBJ2-7, with TRBD2 as a possible D gene (5 bases). The germline CDR1 and CDR2 sequences are SEHNR and FQNEAQ (reference sequence). Trimming removed 5 bases at V and 5 bases at J, with 10 bases between. CDR3 length: 12 residues. This CDR3 is CASSPSGDEQYF. The DNA of the CDR3 is TGTGCCAGCAGCCCCAGCGGTGACGAGCAGTACTTC.

The chain carries TRBV6-5 and TRBJ2-3; D is unclear. CDR1 is MNHEY and CDR2 is SVGAGI in the germline V gene. This CDR3 contains 13 residues. Trimming removed 4 bases at V and 4 bases at J, with 9 bases between. The CDR3 spells CASSSLQPDTQYF. DNA for the CDR3: TGTGCCAGCAGTTCCTTACAGCCAGATACGCAGTATTTT.

The chain is built from TRBV12-5 and TRBJ1-5; TRBD1 matches 9 bases. Germline V gene sequence: CDR1 LGHNT, CDR2 FRNRAP. CDR3 length equals 17 residues. J gave up 0 bases and V 7 bases, and 10 bases lay outside the gene matches. Written as DNA, the CDR3 is TGTGCTAGTGAGAACCGACAGGGGGGTCATAGCAATCAGCCCCAGCATTTT. Residues: CASENRQGGHSNQPQHF.